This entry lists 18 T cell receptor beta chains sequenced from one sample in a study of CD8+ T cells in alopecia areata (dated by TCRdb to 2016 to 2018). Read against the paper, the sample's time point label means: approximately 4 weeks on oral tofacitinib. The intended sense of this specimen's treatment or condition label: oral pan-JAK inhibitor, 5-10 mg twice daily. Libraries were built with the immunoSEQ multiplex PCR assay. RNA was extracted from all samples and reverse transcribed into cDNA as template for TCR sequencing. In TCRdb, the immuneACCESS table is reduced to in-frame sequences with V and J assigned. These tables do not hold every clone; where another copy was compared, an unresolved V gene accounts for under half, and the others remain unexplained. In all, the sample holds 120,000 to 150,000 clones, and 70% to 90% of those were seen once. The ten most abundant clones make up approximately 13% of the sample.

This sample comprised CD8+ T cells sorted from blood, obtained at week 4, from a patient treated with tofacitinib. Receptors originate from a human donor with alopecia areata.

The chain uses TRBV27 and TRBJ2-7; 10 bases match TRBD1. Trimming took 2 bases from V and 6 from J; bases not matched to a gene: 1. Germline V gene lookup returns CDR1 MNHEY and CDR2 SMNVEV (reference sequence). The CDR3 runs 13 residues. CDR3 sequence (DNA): TGTGCCAGCAGTTTACGGACAGGGGGCGAGCAGTACTTC. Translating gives CASSLRTGGEQYF.

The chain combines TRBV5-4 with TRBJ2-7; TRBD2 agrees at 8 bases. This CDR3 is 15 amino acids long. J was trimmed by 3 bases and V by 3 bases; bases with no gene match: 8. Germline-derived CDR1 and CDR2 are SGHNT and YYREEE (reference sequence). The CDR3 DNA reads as TGTGCCAGCAGCTGGGGGCCAGCGGGAGACTACGAGCAGTACTTC. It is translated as CASSWGPAGDYEQYF. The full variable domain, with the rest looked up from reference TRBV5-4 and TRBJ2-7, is ETGVTQSPTHLIKTRGQQVTLRCSSQSGHNTVSWYQQALGQGPQFIFQYYREEENGRGNFPPRFSGLQFPNYSSELNVNALELDDSALYLCASSWGPAGDYEQYFGPGTRLTVT.

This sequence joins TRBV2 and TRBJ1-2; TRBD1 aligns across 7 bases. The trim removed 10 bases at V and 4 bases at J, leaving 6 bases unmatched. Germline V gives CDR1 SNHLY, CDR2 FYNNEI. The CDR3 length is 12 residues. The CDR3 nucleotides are TGTGCCACCAGGGGGACAGCCTATGGCTACACCTTC. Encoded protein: CATRGTAYGYTF.

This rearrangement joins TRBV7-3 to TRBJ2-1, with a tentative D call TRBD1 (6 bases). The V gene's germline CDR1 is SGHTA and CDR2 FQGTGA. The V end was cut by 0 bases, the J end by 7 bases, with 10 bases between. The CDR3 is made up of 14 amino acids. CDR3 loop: CASSLTGGRNEQFF. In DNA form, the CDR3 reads TGTGCCAGCAGCTTAACAGGGGGACGGAATGAGCAGTTCTTC.

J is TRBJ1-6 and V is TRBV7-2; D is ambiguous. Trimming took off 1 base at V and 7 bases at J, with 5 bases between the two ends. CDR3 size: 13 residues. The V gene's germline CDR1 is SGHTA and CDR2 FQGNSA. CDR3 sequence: CASSLVTNSPLHF. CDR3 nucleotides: TGTGCCAGCAGCTTAGTGACCAATTCACCCCTCCACTTT.

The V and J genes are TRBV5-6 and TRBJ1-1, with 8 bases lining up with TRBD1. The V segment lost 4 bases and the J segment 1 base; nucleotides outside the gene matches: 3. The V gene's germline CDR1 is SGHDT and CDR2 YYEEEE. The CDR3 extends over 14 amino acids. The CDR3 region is CASSEGQANTEAFF. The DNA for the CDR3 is TGTGCCAGCAGCGAGGGACAGGCGAACACTGAAGCTTTCTTT.

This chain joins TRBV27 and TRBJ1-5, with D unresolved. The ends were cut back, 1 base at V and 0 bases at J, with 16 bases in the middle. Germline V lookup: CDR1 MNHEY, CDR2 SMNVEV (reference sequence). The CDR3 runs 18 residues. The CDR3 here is CASSLLSSGRYSNQPQHF. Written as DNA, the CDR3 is TGTGCCAGCAGTTTATTGAGTTCGGGCAGGTATAGCAATCAGCCCCAGCATTTT.

CDR3 sequence: CASSRDRGLLGETQYF. CDR3 nucleotide sequence: TGTGCCAGCAGTCGGGACAGGGGGCTTCTTGGAGAGACCCAGTACTTC. This chain connects TRBV2 to TRBJ2-5, with TRBD1 matching over 12 bases. The ends lost 5 bases at V and 4 bases at J; junction bases unmatched: 8. The germline gives CDR1 SNHLY, CDR2 FYNNEI. The CDR3 has 16 amino acids.

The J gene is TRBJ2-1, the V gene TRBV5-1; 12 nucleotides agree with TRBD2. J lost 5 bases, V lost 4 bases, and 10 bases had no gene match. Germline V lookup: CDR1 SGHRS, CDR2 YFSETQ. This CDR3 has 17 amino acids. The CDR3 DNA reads TGCGCCAGCAGCCTGCGACTAGCGGGAGCCGTGAACAATGAGCAGTTCTTC. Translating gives CASSLRLAGAVNNEQFF.

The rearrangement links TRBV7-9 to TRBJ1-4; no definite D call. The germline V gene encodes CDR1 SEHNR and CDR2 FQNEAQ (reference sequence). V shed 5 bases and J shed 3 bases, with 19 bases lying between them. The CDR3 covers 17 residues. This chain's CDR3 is CASSLPRAGLANEKLFF. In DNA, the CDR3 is TGTGCCAGCAGCCTGCCACGGGCGGGTTTGGCTAATGAAAAACTGTTTTTT.

CDR3 coding DNA: TGTGCCAGCAGCTTCAACAGGGTGGCAACTAATGAAAAACTGTTTTTT. It encodes CASSFNRVATNEKLFF. V gene TRBV5-5 combines with J gene TRBJ1-4; D is perhaps TRBD1 (6 bases). V dropped 2 bases and J dropped 0 bases, with 11 bases sitting between them. Germline assignment: CDR1 SGHKS and CDR2 YYEKEE (reference sequence). The CDR3 extends over 16 amino acids. The full variable domain, with the rest looked up from reference TRBV5-5 and TRBJ1-4, is DAGVTQSPTHLIKTRGQQVTLRCSPISGHKSVSWYQQVLGQGPQFIFQYYEKEERGRGNFPDRFSARQFPNYSSELNVNALLLGDSALYLCASSFNRVATNEKLFFGSGTQLSVL.

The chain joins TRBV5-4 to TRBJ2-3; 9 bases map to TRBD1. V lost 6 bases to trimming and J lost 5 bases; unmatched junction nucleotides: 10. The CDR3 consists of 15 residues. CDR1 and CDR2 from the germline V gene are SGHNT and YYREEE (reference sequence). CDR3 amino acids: CASIPGQGILDTQYF. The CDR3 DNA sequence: TGTGCCAGCATCCCGGGACAGGGTATATTAGATACGCAGTATTTT.

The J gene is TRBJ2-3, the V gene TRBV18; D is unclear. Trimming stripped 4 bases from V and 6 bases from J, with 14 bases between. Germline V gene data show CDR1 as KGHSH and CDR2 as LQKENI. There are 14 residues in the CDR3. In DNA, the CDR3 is TGTGCCAGCTCACTTGACACCGCCAGGGATACGCAGTATTTT. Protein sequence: CASSLDTARDTQYF.

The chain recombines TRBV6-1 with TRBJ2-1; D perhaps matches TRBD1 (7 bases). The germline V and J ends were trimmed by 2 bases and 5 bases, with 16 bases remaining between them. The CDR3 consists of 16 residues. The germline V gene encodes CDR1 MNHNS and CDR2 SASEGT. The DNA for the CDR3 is TGTGCCAGCAGTGAAATTTCGTCAGGGGGGAACAATGAGCAGTTCTTC. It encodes CASSEISSGGNNEQFF.

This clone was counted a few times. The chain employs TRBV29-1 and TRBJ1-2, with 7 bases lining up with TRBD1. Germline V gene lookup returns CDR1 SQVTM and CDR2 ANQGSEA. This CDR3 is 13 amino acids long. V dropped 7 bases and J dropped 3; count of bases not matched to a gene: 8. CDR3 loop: CSARDSDDYGYTF. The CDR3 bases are TGCAGCGCCCGGGACAGTGACGACTATGGCTACACCTTC.

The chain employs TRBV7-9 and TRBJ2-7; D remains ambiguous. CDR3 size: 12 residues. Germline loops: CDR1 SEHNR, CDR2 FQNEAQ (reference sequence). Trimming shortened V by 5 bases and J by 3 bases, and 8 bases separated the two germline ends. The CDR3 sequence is CASSEVIYEQYF. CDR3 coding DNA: TGTGCCAGCAGCGAAGTTATCTACGAGCAGTACTTC. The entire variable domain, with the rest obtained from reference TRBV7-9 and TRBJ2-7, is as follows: DTGVSQNPRHKITKRGQNVTFRCDPISEHNRLYWYRQTLGQGPEFLTYFQNEAQLEKSRLLSDRFSAERPKGSFSTLEIQRTEQGDSAMYLCASSEVIYEQYFGPGTRLTVT.

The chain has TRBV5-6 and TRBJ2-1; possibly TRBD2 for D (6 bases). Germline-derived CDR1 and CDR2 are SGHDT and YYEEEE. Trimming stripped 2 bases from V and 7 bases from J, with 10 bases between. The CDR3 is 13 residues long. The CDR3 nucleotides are TGTGCCAGCAGCTTTGGTGCGGGGAATGAGCAGTTCTTC. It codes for CASSFGAGNEQFF.

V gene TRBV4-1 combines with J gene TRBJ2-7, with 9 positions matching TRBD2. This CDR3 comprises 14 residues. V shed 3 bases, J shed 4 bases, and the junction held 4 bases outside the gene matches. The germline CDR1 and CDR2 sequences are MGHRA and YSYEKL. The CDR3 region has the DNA TGCGCCAGCAGCCACCCGACTAGCGGATACGAGCAGTACTTC. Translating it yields CASSHPTSGYEQYF.